These 25 T cell receptor beta chains were all obtained from the same sample, sequenced in a study of cytomegalovirus exposure and HLA in healthy donors. Use of 60 Vbeta and 13 Jbeta primers characterized the PCR. The method was immunoSEQ multiplex PCR; TCRdb's version includes in-frame clones alone and lacks a portion of them. In the table there are 150,000 to 200,000 clones, roughly 74% of which are singletons. The specimen was PBMCs. These receptors all stem from a male donor in good health and CMV-seronegative.

V gene TRBV27 combines with J gene TRBJ2-5; 11 bases align to TRBD1. V shed 3 bases, J shed 5 bases, and the junction held 8 bases outside the gene matches. CDR1 and CDR2 from the germline V gene are MNHEY and SMNVEV (reference sequence). The CDR3 has 16 residues. Written as DNA, the CDR3 is TGTGCCAGCAGTTTCTCTGTAGGGGACAGGGGGGAGACCCAGTACTTC. As protein: CASSFSVGDRGETQYF.

The chain links TRBV7-9 to TRBJ2-1, with a weak D call TRBD2 (7 bases). V was shortened by 5 bases and J by 6 bases, with 14 bases between the two germline ends. CDR1 and CDR2 from the germline V gene are SEHNR and FQNEAQ (reference sequence). There are 14 residues in the CDR3. CDR3: CASSGGLAVNEQFF. Here the CDR3 DNA reads TGTGCCAGCAGCGGGGGGCTAGCGGTCAATGAGCAGTTCTTC.

The V gene is TRBV11-2, the J gene TRBJ1-1; weak D call: TRBD1 (5 bases). The germline gives CDR1 SGHAT, CDR2 FQNNGV. Trimming removed 5 bases at V and 6 bases at J, with 10 bases between. The length of the CDR3 is 12 residues. The CDR3 here is CASSGRGPEAFF. For the CDR3, the DNA is TGTGCCAGCAGCGGTAGGGGCCCTGAAGCTTTCTTT.

V is TRBV15 and J is TRBJ2-7; 9 bases fit TRBD2. The germline V gene encodes CDR1 LNHNV and CDR2 YYDKDF (reference sequence). The V and J ends lost 6 bases and 1 base, in that order; junction bases with no gene match: 7. This CDR3 is 15 amino acids long. The CDR3: CATSTGAGGSYEQYF. As DNA, the CDR3 is TGTGCCACCAGTACAGGGGCGGGGGGGTCCTACGAGCAGTACTTC.

J is TRBJ2-5 and V is TRBV5-1, with a tentative D call TRBD1 (5 bases). The CDR3 covers 16 residues. The V end lost 0 bases, the J end lost 4 bases, and 16 bases lay between the germline ends. Germline V CDR1 and CDR2: SGHRS, YFSETQ. The CDR3 DNA follows: TGCGCCAGCAGCTTGGACAGCCCCAGGGATCTAGAGACCCAGTACTTC. Translation: CASSLDSPRDLETQYF.

The J gene is TRBJ2-2, the V gene TRBV7-3, with D maybe TRBD2 (6 bases). CDR3 length equals 14 residues. Trimming took 3 bases from V and 5 from J, leaving 10 bases between them. The germline V gene encodes CDR1 SGHTA and CDR2 FQGTGA. The DNA of the CDR3 is TGTGCCAGCAGCTTTAGCGGCGAGACCGGGGAGCTGTTTTTT. Amino acid sequence: CASSFSGETGELFF. Full variable domain (outside the CDR3, taken from reference TRBV7-3 and TRBJ2-2): GAGVSQTPSNKVTEKGKYVELRCDPISGHTALYWYRQSLGQGPEFLIYFQGTGAADDSGLPNDRFFAVRPEGSVSTLKIQRTERGDSAVYLCASSFSGETGELFFGEGSRLTVL.

CDR3 amino acids: CASSPGGAFGAFF. The CDR3 DNA reads as TGTGCCAGCAGCCCGGGGGGAGCTTTTGGGGCTTTCTTT. The chain recombines TRBV9 with TRBJ1-1, with TRBD1 as a possible D gene (5 bases). Trimming removed 4 bases at V and 11 bases at J, with 18 bases between. Germline V lookup: CDR1 SGDLS, CDR2 YYNGEE. The CDR3 sequence is 13 residues long.

The J gene is TRBJ2-1, the V gene TRBV5-1; TRBD1 aligns across 8 bases. There are 13 residues in the CDR3. J lost 8 bases, V lost 4 bases, and 5 bases had no gene match. Germline CDR1 SGHRS, CDR2 YFSETQ. The CDR3 spells CASSLPGGDEQFF. The CDR3 DNA sequence: TGCGCCAGCAGCCTACCAGGGGGCGATGAGCAGTTCTTC.

The chain carries TRBV7-3 and TRBJ2-6; D is undetermined. The CDR3 is 16 residues long. Germline values: CDR1 SGHTA, CDR2 FQGTGA. Trimming took 2 bases from V and 4 from J, leaving 12 bases between them. CDR3 residues: CASSLQPSTGANVLTF. The CDR3 DNA reads as TGTGCCAGCAGCTTACAACCTAGTACCGGGGCCAACGTCCTGACTTTC.

J is TRBJ2-3 and V is TRBV5-1, with 11 bases identical to TRBD2. CDR1 and CDR2 (germline): SGHRS, YFSETQ. J was trimmed by 2 bases and V by 3 bases; bases with no gene match: 5. CDR3 length equals 16 residues. The CDR3 DNA follows: TGCGCCAGCAGCTATCTTAGCGGGGGGGCCACAGATACGCAGTATTTT. Translating it yields CASSYLSGGATDTQYF.

The chain links TRBV19 to TRBJ2-5, with a weak D call TRBD1 (6 bases). Germline V gene lookup returns CDR1 LNHDA and CDR2 SQIVND (reference sequence). V lost 5 bases, J lost 5 bases, and 12 bases lay in between. This CDR3 has 13 amino acids. In nucleotides, the CDR3 is TGTGCCAGTAGTCCACAGGGACGGGAGACCCAGTACTTC. Translating gives CASSPQGRETQYF.

This chain links TRBV28 with TRBJ1-1; the D is unclear. Germline V lookup: CDR1 MDHEN, CDR2 SYDVKM. With 8 bases removed from V and 8 bases from J, the gap between germline ends came to 18 bases. CDR3 length: 13 amino acids. CDR3 in amino acids: CASLDGRVSEAFF. CDR3 in DNA: TGTGCCAGCCTCGACGGGCGGGTGTCCGAAGCTTTCTTT.

This chain uses TRBV25-1 with TRBJ2-7; unclear D gene. The germline V gene encodes CDR1 MGHDK and CDR2 SYGVNS. V lost 2 bases, J lost 3 bases, and 11 bases lay in between. CDR3 length equals 14 residues. The CDR3 here is CASSEGFGYYEQYF. The CDR3 region has the DNA TGTGCCAGCAGTGAAGGGTTCGGGTACTACGAGCAGTACTTC.

The rearrangement uses TRBV5-1 and TRBJ1-4, with 10 positions matching TRBD1. The germline V gene encodes CDR1 SGHRS and CDR2 YFSETQ. The CDR3 has 15 amino acids. V trimming: 5 bases; J trimming: 7 bases; junction bases outside the gene matches: 8. The chain's CDR3 is CASSQPGQGSEKLFF. DNA of the CDR3: TGCGCCAGCAGTCAGCCGGGACAGGGGTCTGAAAAACTGTTTTTT.

V gene TRBV11-2 combines with J gene TRBJ2-3; the D gene is possibly TRBD2 (5 bases). The CDR3 has 16 residues. Germline values: CDR1 SGHAT, CDR2 FQNNGV. V lost 0 bases and J 0 bases, leaving 10 bases between the germline ends. This chain's CDR3 is CASSLDAAVSTDTQYF. The CDR3 region has the DNA TGTGCCAGCAGCTTAGATGCAGCGGTGAGCACAGATACGCAGTATTTT.

This clone has a handful of counts. This chain joins TRBV2 and TRBJ1-1; possible D gene TRBD1, 6 bases. With 8 bases removed from V and 0 bases from J, the gap between germline ends came to 10 bases. This CDR3 region has 13 residues. Germline-derived CDR1 and CDR2 are SNHLY and FYNNEI. CDR3 sequence reads: CASAGTLNTEAFF. The CDR3 bases are TGTGCCAGCGCCGGGACATTGAACACTGAAGCTTTCTTT.

V usage is TRBV27 and J usage is TRBJ2-5; 7 positions agree with TRBD1. TRBJ2-7 matches the DNA end more closely, so the J call is doubtful. The CDR3 consists of 13 residues. Germline lookup yields CDR1 MNHEY and CDR2 SMNVEV (reference sequence). CDR3: CASAPGQSYEQYF. The CDR3 nucleotides read TGTGCCTCTGCCCCGGGACAGTCCTACGAGCAGTACTTC.

The chain has TRBV6-1 and TRBJ2-7; possibly TRBD1 for D (5 bases). The CDR3 is 14 residues long. The V gene lost 4 bases and the J gene lost 5 bases, with 15 bases spanning the gap. Germline values: CDR1 MNHNS, CDR2 SASEGT. In DNA, the CDR3 is TGTGCCAGCAGTGCCAGTACAGGATTCCACGAGCAGTACTTC. It translates to CASSASTGFHEQYF.

The V call is TRBV4-1, the J call TRBJ1-5, with D tentatively TRBD1 (6 bases). This CDR3 is built from 14 residues. Looked up from germline, CDR1 is MGHRA and CDR2 is YSYEKL. The V end lost 8 bases, the J end lost 2 bases, and 13 bases lay between the germline ends. CDR3 amino acids: CASSRGGGNQPQHF. DNA for the CDR3: TGCGCCAGCTCGCGGGGGGGCGGCAATCAGCCCCAGCATTTT.

This clone was seen only a few times. The V call is TRBV5-1, the J call TRBJ1-1; 10 positions match TRBD1. V shed 0 bases, J shed 5 bases, and the junction held 4 bases outside the gene matches. The V gene's germline CDR1 is SGHRS and CDR2 YFSETQ. The CDR3 spans 15 residues. CDR3 protein: CASSLGPGQGTEAFF. CDR3 DNA: TGCGCCAGCAGCTTGGGGCCGGGACAGGGGACTGAAGCTTTCTTT.

The rearrangement links TRBV6-5 to TRBJ2-1, with 9 bases identical to TRBD1. CDR1 MNHEY and CDR2 SVGAGI come from the germline V gene. V lost 5 bases, J lost 8 bases, and 10 bases stayed unmatched. The CDR3 runs to 15 residues. The CDR3 sequence is CASSPLPDRGYEQFF. DNA of the CDR3: TGTGCCAGCAGTCCGTTACCGGACAGGGGCTATGAGCAGTTCTTC.

The V gene is TRBV23-1, the J gene TRBJ1-4, with D possibly TRBD1 on 5 matching bases. TRBV23-1 is recorded as an ORF, its role being uncertain. V lost 7 bases to trimming and J lost 3 bases, with 15 bases between them. This CDR3 region has 15 residues. CDR3: CASTRDGTSNEKLFF. CDR3 coding DNA: TGCGCCAGCACCCGAGATGGGACTTCTAATGAAAAACTGTTTTTT.

V gene TRBV6-1 combines with J gene TRBJ2-6, with 8 bases lining up with TRBD1. The CDR3 contains 15 residues. Germline lookup yields CDR1 MNHNS and CDR2 SASEGT. V was pared by 4 bases and J by 1 base, with 0 bases of the junction left unmatched. The CDR3 is CASSGTGSGANVLTF. DNA of the CDR3: TGTGCCAGCAGTGGGACAGGGTCTGGGGCCAACGTCCTGACTTTC.

This clone appeared once. V usage is TRBV7-6 and J usage is TRBJ2-7; D call uncertain. V lost 2 bases to trimming and J lost 0 bases, with 11 bases between them. The CDR3 spans 15 residues. CDR1 is SGHVS, CDR2 FNYEAQ, per germline. CDR3 DNA sequence: TGTGCCAGCAGCTTATCCTCCTCGAGCTCCTACGAGCAGTACTTC. Amino acid sequence: CASSLSSSSSYEQYF.

This rearrangement joins TRBV7-6 to TRBJ1-1, with D possibly matching TRBD1 (6 bases). Germline CDR1 is SGHVS and CDR2 is FNYEAQ. The CDR3 length is 18 residues. V lost 3 bases to trimming and J lost 4 bases, with 24 bases between them. CDR3: CASSFIIRGSIGATEAFF. The CDR3 DNA is TGTGCCAGCAGCTTCATTATCAGGGGTAGTATCGGGGCCACTGAAGCTTTCTTT.